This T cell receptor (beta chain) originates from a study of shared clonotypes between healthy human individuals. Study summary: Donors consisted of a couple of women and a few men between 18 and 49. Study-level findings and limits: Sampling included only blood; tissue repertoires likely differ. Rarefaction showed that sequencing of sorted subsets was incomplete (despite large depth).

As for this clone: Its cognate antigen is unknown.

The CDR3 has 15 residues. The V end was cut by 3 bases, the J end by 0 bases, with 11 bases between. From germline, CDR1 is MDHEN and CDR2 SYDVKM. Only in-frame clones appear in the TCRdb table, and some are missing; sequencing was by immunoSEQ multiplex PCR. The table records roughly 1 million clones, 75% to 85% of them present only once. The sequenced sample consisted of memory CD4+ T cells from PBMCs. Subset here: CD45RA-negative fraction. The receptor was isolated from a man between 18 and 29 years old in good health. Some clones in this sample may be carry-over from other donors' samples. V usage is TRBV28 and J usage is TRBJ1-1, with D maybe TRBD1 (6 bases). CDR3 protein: CASSLPTGLNTEAFF. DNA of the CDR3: TGTGCCAGCAGTTTGCCCACAGGGCTGAACACTGAAGCTTTCTTT.